A selection of T cell receptor beta chains follows, all from one sample in a study of blood T cell repertoires in COVID-19. TCRdb's copy holds only in-frame clones and misses some; the assay was immunoSEQ multiplex PCR. The table has 150,000 to 180,000 clones, 83% seen once; the top ten hold 12%. The sequenced sample was peripheral blood. These receptors came from a woman in her fifties or sixties with COVID-19, enrolled during active disease. Both conserved end residues are part of each CDR3. The D gene is left open where the match is weak. The size entry is marked missing in some rows and otherwise reads once, few, many or a size class.

TRBV7-3	TRBJ1-2	.	.	TGTGCCAGCAGCCCCCCGAGGGCCTATGGCTACACCTTC	CASSPPRAYGYTF
TRBV19	TRBJ1-4	once	.	TGTGCCAGTAGTGTTTCAGGGTTCTCCTGGGGACTGTTTTTT	CASSVSGFSWGLFF
TRBV6-5	TRBJ1-3	.	TRBD1	TGTGCCAGCAGGACAGGGGGCGCGGACACCATATATTTT	CASRTGGADTIYF
TRBV25-1	TRBJ2-2	.	TRBD1	TGTGCCAGTAGGACAGGGAACACCGGGGAGCTGTTTTTT	CASRTGNTGELFF
TRBV5-6	TRBJ2-7	.	TRBD2	TGTGCCAGCAGCTTGGGGCTAGCGGGAGACGAGCAGTACTTC	CASSLGLAGDEQYF
TRBV5-1	TRBJ2-1	once	TRBD1	TGCGCCAGCAGCTTATACAGGGGAAATAGCAATGAGCAGTTCTTC	CASSLYRGNSNEQFF
TRBV5-5	TRBJ2-3	once	.	TGTGCCAGCAGTAGGACTGAGGGGGGGCGCACAGATACGCAGTATTTT	CASSRTEGGRTDTQYF
TRBV5-5	TRBJ2-1	.	TRBD2	TGTGCCAGCAGGGGAGCGGGACTCCCGGGGAGGGAGCAGTTCTTC	CASRGAGLPGREQFF
TRBV5-4	TRBJ2-1	once	TRBD2	TGTGCCAGCAGCCCCCCTAGCGGGAGACTTAATGAGCAGTTCTTC	CASSPPSGRLNEQFF
TRBV29-1	TRBJ1-1	.	.	TGCAGCGCCGGGGGGACTGAAGCTTTCTTT	CSAGGTEAFF
TRBV14	TRBJ1-2	.	.	TGTGCCAGCAGCCAAGAGGGCGCAGGGAGGTATGGCTACACCTTC	CASSQEGAGRYGYTF
TRBV9	TRBJ2-4	.	TRBD1	TGTGCCAGCAGCGCCGGGACAGGGGCGGTTGCCAAAAACATTCAGTACTTC	CASSAGTGAVAKNIQYF